These T cell receptor beta chains were read from a single sample in a study of blood T cell repertoires in COVID-19. TCRdb's table, derived via immunoSEQ multiplex PCR, lists solely in-frame clones and lacks some. The repertoire has over 150,000 clones, over 70% of them found once; the top ten carry 7%. The sequenced sample was peripheral blood. The receptors here all came from a woman aged 40 to 55 with COVID-19, enrolled during active disease. Both conserved end residues are part of each CDR3. The order of the fields is V gene, J gene, clone size, D gene, CDR3 DNA, CDR3 protein. The D gene is left open where the match is weak. The listing skips clone size in some rows; elsewhere it reads once, few, many or a size class.

v_call: TRBV6-5; j_call: TRBJ1-2; clone_size: few; d_call: TRBD1; cdr3_nt: TGTGCCATCGGTGTACAGGGGGCGTGGGGCTACACCTTC; cdr3_aa: CAIGVQGAWGYTF
v_call: TRBV19; j_call: TRBJ1-5; clone_size: .; d_call: .; cdr3_nt: TGTGCCAGTAGTATAGTACCGGTTAGCAATCAGCCCCAGCATTTT; cdr3_aa: CASSIVPVSNQPQHF
v_call: TRBV29-1; j_call: TRBJ1-2; clone_size: .; d_call: .; cdr3_nt: TGCAGCGTTATAGGGGCGGGATCCTATGGCTACACCTTC; cdr3_aa: CSVIGAGSYGYTF
v_call: TRBV19; j_call: TRBJ2-3; clone_size: many; d_call: TRBD2; cdr3_nt: TGTGCCAGTAGTAACCCCCAATCCCCCAGCGGGAAGACAGATACGCAGTATTTT; cdr3_aa: CASSNPQSPSGKTDTQYF
v_call: TRBV6-1; j_call: TRBJ2-3; clone_size: .; d_call: .; cdr3_nt: TGTGCCAGCAGTACCTCTACCGGAGGGGCAGATACGCAGTATTTT; cdr3_aa: CASSTSTGGADTQYF
v_call: TRBV27; j_call: TRBJ2-5; clone_size: few; d_call: TRBD1; cdr3_nt: TGTGCCAGCAGTCCCGATCCGGGACAGGGAATAAAGACCCAGTACTTC; cdr3_aa: CASSPDPGQGIKTQYF
v_call: TRBV7-9; j_call: TRBJ1-1; clone_size: few; d_call: TRBD1; cdr3_nt: TGTGCCAGCAGCCCTCCAGGTAGGGGGACAGGGAACACTGAAGCTTTCTTT; cdr3_aa: CASSPPGRGTGNTEAFF
v_call: TRBV6-2/TRBV6-3; j_call: TRBJ1-3; clone_size: .; d_call: .; cdr3_nt: TGTGCCAGCAGTTATATGTCTGGAAACACCATATATTTT; cdr3_aa: CASSYMSGNTIYF
v_call: TRBV12-3/TRBV12-4; j_call: TRBJ2-1; clone_size: .; d_call: .; cdr3_nt: TGTGCCAGCAGTCCTAGAGGTCCGCAGTTCTTC; cdr3_aa: CASSPRGPQFF
v_call: TRBV28; j_call: TRBJ2-1; clone_size: many; d_call: TRBD2; cdr3_nt: TGTGCCAGCAGTTTCGGGACTAGCGGGAGCTACAATGAGCAGTTCTTC; cdr3_aa: CASSFGTSGSYNEQFF
v_call: TRBV3-1/TRBV3-2; j_call: TRBJ1-2; clone_size: .; d_call: TRBD1; cdr3_nt: TGTGCCAGCAGCCCCTGGACAGGCGGCTACACCTTC; cdr3_aa: CASSPWTGGYTF
v_call: TRBV18; j_call: TRBJ2-3; clone_size: once; d_call: TRBD2; cdr3_nt: TGTGCCAGCTCACCACCGGGACTAGCGGGAGGGCCGACAGATACGCAGTATTTT; cdr3_aa: CASSPPGLAGGPTDTQYF
v_call: TRBV5-4; j_call: TRBJ2-5; clone_size: .; d_call: TRBD2; cdr3_nt: TGTGCCAGCAGCCCGAACATCCTAGCGGGAGGGCCAGAGACCCAGTACTTC; cdr3_aa: CASSPNILAGGPETQYF
v_call: TRBV9; j_call: TRBJ1-6; clone_size: few; d_call: TRBD1; cdr3_nt: TGTGCCAGCAGCGGAGGACAGGGGAGGAGGAGTTCACCCCTCCACTTT; cdr3_aa: CASSGGQGRRSSPLHF
v_call: TRBV10-3; j_call: TRBJ2-7; clone_size: once; d_call: TRBD2; cdr3_nt: TGTGCCATCAGCCTGGGTAGCGGGGCGACATACGAGCAGTACTTC; cdr3_aa: CAISLGSGATYEQYF
v_call: TRBV6-5; j_call: TRBJ2-7; clone_size: many; d_call: .; cdr3_nt: TGTGCCAGCAGTCAATGGACGGGGGAGCAGTACTTC; cdr3_aa: CASSQWTGEQYF
v_call: TRBV5-1; j_call: TRBJ2-5; clone_size: few; d_call: .; cdr3_nt: TGCGCCAGCAGCTTGTACCAGGCTAAAGAGACCCAGTACTTC; cdr3_aa: CASSLYQAKETQYF
v_call: TRBV28; j_call: TRBJ2-1; clone_size: .; d_call: TRBD1; cdr3_nt: TGTGCCAGCAGCCCGTGGACAGGGGGTGAGGTCTTC; cdr3_aa: CASSPWTGGEVF
v_call: TRBV27; j_call: TRBJ1-1; clone_size: .; d_call: .; cdr3_nt: TGTGCCACCCGCGGGGTAGGGGTCACTGAAGCTTTCTTT; cdr3_aa: CATRGVGVTEAFF
v_call: TRBV6-5; j_call: TRBJ1-4; clone_size: many; d_call: .; cdr3_nt: TGTGCCAGCAGTTACGGACAGAATAATGAAAAACTGTTTTTT; cdr3_aa: CASSYGQNNEKLFF
v_call: TRBV5-4; j_call: TRBJ1-4; clone_size: .; d_call: .; cdr3_nt: TGTGCCAGCAGCTTGGGCGGGCAGGGGTCTAATGAAAAACTGTTTTTT; cdr3_aa: CASSLGGQGSNEKLFF
v_call: TRBV5-1; j_call: TRBJ2-7; clone_size: once; d_call: .; cdr3_nt: TGCGCCAGCAGCTTGGCCTTAATCGGGGTCGAGTCCTACGAGCAGTACTTC; cdr3_aa: CASSLALIGVESYEQYF
v_call: TRBV27; j_call: TRBJ1-5; clone_size: .; d_call: TRBD1; cdr3_nt: TGTGCCAGCAGTCAGGGGGCCGGGGCCCAAGCCCAGCATTTT; cdr3_aa: CASSQGAGAQAQHF
v_call: TRBV5-1; j_call: TRBJ1-1; clone_size: .; d_call: .; cdr3_nt: TGCGCCAGCTTAATTGACATCCAGGGCGAAGCTTTCTTT; cdr3_aa: CASLIDIQGEAFF
v_call: TRBV29-1; j_call: TRBJ2-1; clone_size: .; d_call: TRBD1; cdr3_nt: TGCAGCGTTGAAGGAAGGGACAGGGTTAAGGGCTCCTACAATGAGCAGTTCTTC; cdr3_aa: CSVEGRDRVKGSYNEQFF
v_call: TRBV19; j_call: TRBJ1-2; clone_size: .; d_call: TRBD1; cdr3_nt: TGTGCCAGTAATCTGGAACAGGGGGCGAACTATGGCTACACCTTC; cdr3_aa: CASNLEQGANYGYTF
v_call: TRBV11-2; j_call: TRBJ1-1; clone_size: .; d_call: .; cdr3_nt: TGTGCCAGCAGCCCAAATGTAGACAGGGAAGCTTTCTTT; cdr3_aa: CASSPNVDREAFF
v_call: TRBV2; j_call: TRBJ2-7; clone_size: once; d_call: TRBD1; cdr3_nt: TGTGCCAGCATCCGGGACAGCCTAGATGACGAGCAGTACTTC; cdr3_aa: CASIRDSLDDEQYF
v_call: TRBV19; j_call: TRBJ2-3; clone_size: few; d_call: .; cdr3_nt: TGTGCCAGTAGTATAGAGAGCACGTCAGGGGATACGCAGTATTTT; cdr3_aa: CASSIESTSGDTQYF
v_call: TRBV6-5; j_call: TRBJ1-1; clone_size: .; d_call: .; cdr3_nt: TGTGCCAGCAGTCAACACCGAATGAACACTGAAGCTTTCTTT; cdr3_aa: CASSQHRMNTEAFF
v_call: TRBV5-3; j_call: TRBJ1-4; clone_size: .; d_call: .; cdr3_nt: TGTGCCAGAAGCTCACAGGCTTTCAATGAAAAACTGTTTTTT; cdr3_aa: CARSSQAFNEKLFF
v_call: TRBV21-1; j_call: TRBJ1-6; clone_size: few; d_call: .; cdr3_nt: TGTGCCAGCAGCCCCGGACAGGGTGCGAATTCACCCCTCCACTTT; cdr3_aa: CASSPGQGANSPLHF
v_call: TRBV6-5; j_call: TRBJ2-7; clone_size: once; d_call: TRBD2; cdr3_nt: TGTGCCAGCAGTTATATACTAGCGGGAACCTACGAGCAGTACTTC; cdr3_aa: CASSYILAGTYEQYF
v_call: TRBV2; j_call: TRBJ1-5; clone_size: once; d_call: TRBD1; cdr3_nt: TGTGCCAGTCAGACAGGGGTCGGCAATCAGCCCCAGCATTTT; cdr3_aa: CASQTGVGNQPQHF
v_call: TRBV15; j_call: TRBJ2-3; clone_size: once; d_call: .; cdr3_nt: TGTGCCACCAGCACTATGTCGGGGGTTAGCACAGATACGCAGTATTTT; cdr3_aa: CATSTMSGVSTDTQYF
v_call: TRBV4-2; j_call: TRBJ2-6; clone_size: once; d_call: TRBD1; cdr3_nt: TGTGCCAGCAGCCAAGAGGGACAGGGTTACTCTGGGGCCAACGTCCTGACTTTC; cdr3_aa: CASSQEGQGYSGANVLTF
v_call: TRBV9; j_call: TRBJ2-5; clone_size: .; d_call: .; cdr3_nt: TGTGCCAGCAGCGTAGGACAGGTGGGGACCCAGTACTTC; cdr3_aa: CASSVGQVGTQYF
v_call: TRBV10-3; j_call: TRBJ2-1; clone_size: .; d_call: TRBD2; cdr3_nt: TGTGCCATCAGAGGCACTAGCGGGAAGCTATACAATGAGCAGTTCTTC; cdr3_aa: CAIRGTSGKLYNEQFF
v_call: TRBV7-9; j_call: TRBJ1-2; clone_size: once; d_call: .; cdr3_nt: TGTGCCAGCAGGGACCCGCGCGGGGGTGGCTATGGCTACACCTTC; cdr3_aa: CASRDPRGGGYGYTF
v_call: TRBV7-8; j_call: TRBJ1-4; clone_size: .; d_call: .; cdr3_nt: TGTGCCAGCAGCTTATTTGGGTTTCCCTCCGATGGCGGGGAACTATTTTTT; cdr3_aa: CASSLFGFPSDGGELFF
v_call: TRBV5-6; j_call: TRBJ1-4; clone_size: .; d_call: .; cdr3_nt: TGTGCCAGCAGCTTGGGAGGGATGTATGAAAAACTGTTTTTT; cdr3_aa: CASSLGGMYEKLFF
v_call: TRBV18; j_call: TRBJ2-6; clone_size: .; d_call: TRBD1; cdr3_nt: TGTGCCAGCTCTGAATTTCCGGGACAGTCAATCTCTGGGGCCAACGTCCTGACTTTC; cdr3_aa: CASSEFPGQSISGANVLTF
v_call: TRBV4-1; j_call: TRBJ2-7; clone_size: .; d_call: .; cdr3_nt: TGCGCCAGCAGCTCCTCCCCCGCGGTCGACGAGCAGTACTTC; cdr3_aa: CASSSSPAVDEQYF
v_call: TRBV5-4; j_call: TRBJ2-3; clone_size: .; d_call: TRBD1; cdr3_nt: TGTGCCAGCAGCAGAGGACAGGGAAGCACAGATACGCAGTATTTT; cdr3_aa: CASSRGQGSTDTQYF
v_call: TRBV27; j_call: TRBJ2-6; clone_size: .; d_call: TRBD1; cdr3_nt: TGTGCCAGCAGTTTAGGTTCTGGGACAGGACCCTCTGGGGCCAACGTCCTGACTTTC; cdr3_aa: CASSLGSGTGPSGANVLTF
v_call: TRBV5-1; j_call: TRBJ2-3; clone_size: .; d_call: TRBD2; cdr3_nt: TGCGCCAGCAGCGGCGGGGGGCCGAGCACAGATACGCAGTATTTT; cdr3_aa: CASSGGGPSTDTQYF
v_call: TRBV27; j_call: TRBJ2-7; clone_size: .; d_call: TRBD1; cdr3_nt: TGTGCCAGCAGCCCAGGACAGGTGACCTACGAGCAGTACTTC; cdr3_aa: CASSPGQVTYEQYF
v_call: TRBV5-1; j_call: TRBJ2-1; clone_size: .; d_call: .; cdr3_nt: TGCGCCAGCAGCCCCAGGACAGATTCTTTTTACAATGAGCAGTTCTTC; cdr3_aa: CASSPRTDSFYNEQFF
v_call: TRBV19; j_call: TRBJ2-3; clone_size: .; d_call: .; cdr3_nt: TGTGCCAGTAGTATAGGGGCAGGGGGGAGCACAGATACGCAGTATTTT; cdr3_aa: CASSIGAGGSTDTQYF
v_call: TRBV3-1/TRBV3-2; j_call: TRBJ1-5; clone_size: .; d_call: .; cdr3_nt: TGTGCCAGCAGCCAAGATAACAGAATCGGTCAGCCCCAGCATTTT; cdr3_aa: CASSQDNRIGQPQHF
v_call: TRBV12-3/TRBV12-4; j_call: TRBJ1-1; clone_size: .; d_call: .; cdr3_nt: TGTGCCAGCAGTACCATCAGGAACACTGAAGCTTTCTTT; cdr3_aa: CASSTIRNTEAFF
v_call: TRBV10-2; j_call: TRBJ1-2; clone_size: .; d_call: TRBD1; cdr3_nt: TGCGCCAGCAGTGACACAACAGGGGGAATCTATGGCTACACCTTC; cdr3_aa: CASSDTTGGIYGYTF
v_call: TRBV7-9; j_call: TRBJ1-6; clone_size: .; d_call: .; cdr3_nt: TGTGCCAGCAGCTCTACTACAGGGATCTTCATATCCCTCCACTTT; cdr3_aa: CASSSTTGIFISLHF